Below, 15 T cell receptor beta chains from the same sample are listed, as sequenced in a study of beta chain features in type 1 diabetes. The whole isolated RNA underwent reverse transcription, so sequencing captured expressed TCRB transcripts. Some clones are missing from TCRdb's copy, which holds only in-frame ones; the method was immunoSEQ multiplex PCR. The sample shows under 500,000 clones, roughly 31% of them seen only once. The sequenced sample was naive CD4+ T cells from blood. These receptors were collected from a young man in good health.

The gene calls are TRBV28 and TRBJ2-5, with TRBD2 matching 12 bases. The CDR3 consists of 16 residues. The trim removed 4 bases at V and 5 bases at J, leaving 8 bases unmatched. The germline V gene has CDR1 MDHEN and CDR2 SYDVKM. CDR3 DNA sequence: TGTGCCAGCAGTTCCCCGCGGACTAGCGGGGAGGAGACCCAGTACTTC. Translation: CASSSPRTSGEETQYF.

This clone was recorded only once. This chain joins TRBV25-1 and TRBJ1-1; D unresolved. There are 15 residues in the CDR3. Germline values: CDR1 MGHDK, CDR2 SYGVNS. Trimming left V 3 bases short and J 0 bases short, with 11 bases between. DNA for the CDR3: TGTGCCAGCAGTGATCTGGATAGATTGAACACTGAAGCTTTCTTT. As protein: CASSDLDRLNTEAFF.

The chain is built from TRBV29-1 and TRBJ2-1; D remains unclear. The ends were cut back, 2 bases at V and 12 bases at J, with 11 bases in the middle. The CDR3 sequence is 11 residues long. Germline V gives CDR1 SQVTM, CDR2 ANQGSEA. The CDR3 DNA follows: TGCAGCGTTGAAACTGGCCCGGTGCAGTTCTTC. Translation: CSVETGPVQFF.

This clone was seen a handful of times. This chain links TRBV28 with TRBJ2-5; D not resolved. V gave up 1 base and J gave up 1 base, with 1 base separating them. Germline V CDR1 and CDR2: MDHEN, SYDVKM. The CDR3 is 12 residues long. The CDR3 loop reads CASSLSQETQYF. CDR3 nucleotide sequence: TGTGCCAGCAGTTTATCCCAAGAGACCCAGTACTTC.

The rearrangement uses TRBV5-6 and TRBJ2-1; no firm D call. Looked up from germline, CDR1 is SGHDT and CDR2 is YYEEEE. The germline V and J ends were trimmed by 0 bases and 1 base, with 11 bases remaining between them. This CDR3 contains 16 residues. CDR3 residues: CASSLGTGISYNEQFF. CDR3 bases: TGTGCCAGCAGCTTGGGCACTGGTATATCCTACAATGAGCAGTTCTTC.

Only a few counts were recorded for this clone. The V call is TRBV21-1, the J call TRBJ2-7. TRBV21-1 is reported as a pseudogene. The CDR3 is 16 residues long. In DNA, the CDR3 is TGTGCCAGCAGCCGTGGATGGTCTGGACCATACTACGAGCAGTACTTC. The encoded protein is CASSRGWSGPYYEQYF.

V gene TRBV5-6 combines with J gene TRBJ2-1; TRBD2 might be the D (6 bases). The germline V gene encodes CDR1 SGHDT and CDR2 YYEEEE. The CDR3 covers 15 residues. Trimming took 3 bases from V and 3 from J, leaving 13 bases between them. Here the CDR3 DNA reads TGTGCCAGCAGCTCTGCCGGGACTGTCTACAATGAGCAGTTCTTC. As protein: CASSSAGTVYNEQFF.

This clone was seen a handful of times. The J gene is TRBJ2-1, the V gene TRBV7-9; 8 bases line up with TRBD2. The CDR3 contains 14 residues. V gave up 5 bases and J gave up 8 bases; unmatched junction bases: 8. From germline, CDR1 is SEHNR and CDR2 FQNEAQ (reference sequence). CDR3 residues: CASSAGTRSDEQFF. The CDR3 region has the DNA TGTGCCAGCAGCGCCGGGACTAGGAGCGATGAGCAGTTCTTC.

This chain connects TRBV29-1 to TRBJ2-1; possibly TRBD1 for D (8 bases). V lost 5 bases, J lost 0 bases, and 17 bases lay in between. This CDR3 has 16 residues. CDR1 is SQVTM, CDR2 ANQGSEA, per germline. Here the CDR3 reads CSVRGGQASSYNEQFF. For the CDR3, the DNA is TGCAGCGTTAGGGGGGGACAGGCGAGCTCCTACAATGAGCAGTTCTTC.

V is TRBV15 and J is TRBJ2-1; possible D gene TRBD2, 7 bases. Germline V lookup: CDR1 LNHNV, CDR2 YYDKDF (reference sequence). The V gene lost 2 bases and the J gene lost 5 bases, with 19 bases spanning the gap. This CDR3 region has 17 residues. CDR3 nucleotide sequence: TGTGCCACCAGCAGATTCAGGGGAGGGGGATCCGACAATGAGCAGTTCTTC. Protein sequence: CATSRFRGGGSDNEQFF.

This clone was seen only a few times. The chain has TRBV29-1 and TRBJ2-7; TRBD2 matches 7 bases. The CDR3 runs 12 residues. Germline CDR1 and CDR2: SQVTM and ANQGSEA. With 4 bases clipped from V and 4 bases from J, the junction kept 4 bases outside the gene matches. Written as DNA, the CDR3 is TGCAGCGTTGTCGAAGCGGGGTACGAGCAGTACTTC. Translation: CSVVEAGYEQYF.

This clone has a handful of counts. This chain connects TRBV30 to TRBJ2-3; no clear D. V was shortened by 0 bases and J by 4 bases, with 14 bases between the two germline ends. Per germline, CDR1 GTSNPN and CDR2 SVGIG (reference sequence). The CDR3 contains 15 residues. CDR3 protein: CAWSVRLSGPDTQYF. CDR3 bases: TGTGCCTGGAGTGTACGGTTGTCTGGGCCAGATACGCAGTATTTT.

The chain carries TRBV10-3 and TRBJ2-7; 7 bases are shared with TRBD1. The junction had 13 bases not matched to a gene; V was cut back by 5 bases and J by 3 bases. Germline V CDR1 and CDR2: ENHRY, SYGVKD. This CDR3 is built from 16 residues. The DNA of the CDR3 is TGTGCCATCAGTCTAAGACAGGGTAAAAGGGACTACGAGCAGTACTTC. Protein product: CAISLRQGKRDYEQYF.

This clone appeared a few times. This CDR3 is also generated by other DNA sequences in the sample. The genes are TRBV7-2 and TRBJ2-2, with D uncertain. Germline CDR1 reads SGHTA; CDR2 reads FQGNSA. V lost 1 base to trimming and J lost 1 base, with 4 bases between them. The CDR3 has 14 amino acids. This CDR3 reads CASSLVGNTGELFF. In nucleotides, the CDR3 is TGTGCCAGCAGCTTAGTAGGGAACACCGGGGAGCTGTTTTTT.

This chain links TRBV30 with TRBJ2-5, with a possible D match to TRBD2 (6 bases). With 2 bases removed from V and 4 bases from J, the gap between germline ends came to 20 bases. The germline CDR1 and CDR2 sequences are GTSNPN and SVGIG (reference sequence). This CDR3 spans 16 amino acids. CDR3 protein: CAWSISRGRPRETQYF. Here the CDR3 DNA reads TGTGCCTGGAGTATCAGTCGAGGGAGGCCGAGAGAGACCCAGTACTTC.